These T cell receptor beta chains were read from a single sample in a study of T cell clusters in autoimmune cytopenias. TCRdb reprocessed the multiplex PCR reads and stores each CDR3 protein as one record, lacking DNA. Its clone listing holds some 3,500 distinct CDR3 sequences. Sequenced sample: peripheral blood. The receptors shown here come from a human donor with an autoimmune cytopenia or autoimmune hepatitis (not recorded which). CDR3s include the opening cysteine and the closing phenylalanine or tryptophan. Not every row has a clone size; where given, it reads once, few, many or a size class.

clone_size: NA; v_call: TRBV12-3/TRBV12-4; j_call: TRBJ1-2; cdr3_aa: CASSLFRGRGYTF
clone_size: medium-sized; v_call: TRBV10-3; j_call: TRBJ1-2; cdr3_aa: CAISQGDYGYTF
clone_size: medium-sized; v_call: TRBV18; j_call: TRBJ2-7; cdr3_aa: CASSPKGAAGGYEQYF
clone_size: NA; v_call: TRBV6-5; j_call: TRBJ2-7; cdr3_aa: CASSLGLAGASYEQYF
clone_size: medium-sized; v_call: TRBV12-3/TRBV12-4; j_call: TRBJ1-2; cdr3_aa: CASSFGQGANYGYTF
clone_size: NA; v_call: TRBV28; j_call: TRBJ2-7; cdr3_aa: CASRPFTGGSYEQYF
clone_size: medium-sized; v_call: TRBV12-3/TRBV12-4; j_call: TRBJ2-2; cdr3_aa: CASSQGGGELFF
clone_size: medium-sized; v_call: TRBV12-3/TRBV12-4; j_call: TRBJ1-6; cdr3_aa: CASSRTSSNSPLHF
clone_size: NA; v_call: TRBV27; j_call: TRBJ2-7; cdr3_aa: CASGVRLAGAYEQYF
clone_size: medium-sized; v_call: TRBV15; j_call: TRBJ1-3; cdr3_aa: CATSRDLSGPGNTIYF
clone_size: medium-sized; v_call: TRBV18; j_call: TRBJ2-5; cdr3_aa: CASSPSASGAQETQYF
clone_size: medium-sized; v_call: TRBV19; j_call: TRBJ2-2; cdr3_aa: CASSIVGQFGELFF
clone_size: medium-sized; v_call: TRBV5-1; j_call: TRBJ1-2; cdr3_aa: CASSRGVGYTF
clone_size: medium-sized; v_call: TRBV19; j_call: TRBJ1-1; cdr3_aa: CASSIGLQNTEAFF
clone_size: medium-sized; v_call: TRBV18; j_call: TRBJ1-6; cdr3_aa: CASSPARAGSPLHF
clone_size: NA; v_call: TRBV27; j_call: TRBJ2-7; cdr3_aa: CASSLRSKTGAPYEQYF